This entry describes one T cell receptor (beta chain). This clone was detected a few times. What this receptor recognizes is not known. Base quality data are lacking; no much larger clone is found one base away. Spanning cysteine to phenylalanine, the CDR3 consists of 14 amino acids. Only the CDR3 DNA stays, 42 bases, in frame from base 1. Trimming costs V 3 bases and J 7 bases, and their ends lie 16 bases apart. The germline V gene sets CDR1 to SNHLY and CDR2 to FYNNEI. The cohort consisted of 600 to 750 healthy bone marrow donors. Cohort members were all nominally healthy when sampled, although unrecorded immune exposures were likely present. The donor tested CMV seronegative, placing the donor among the 350 or so seronegative members of the cohort. A peripheral blood sample was provided by each donor, and peripheral blood mononuclear cells were used for TCR beta sequencing. The Qiagen DNeasy Blood Extraction Kit was used to extract genomic DNA from the blood cell samples.

The sample is drawn from a study of cytomegalovirus exposure and HLA in healthy donors (dated by TCRdb to 2017 to 2019). For context, the study as a whole: In an earlier analysis of approximately 640 of the donors, about 260 Gb of sequence data and approximately 120 million unique TCR beta sequences from about 180 million T cells were reported. The later analysis used no new phenotypic data to find candidate immune exposures, relying instead on TCR beta sequences and their occurrence across donors. All discovery cohort repertoires had been generated on a single sequencing platform. The number of typed donors differed by locus: 629-630 for A, B, C, DRB1 and DQB1; roughly 510 for DQA1; around 610 for DPA1; and about 450 for DPB1. Genome-wide SNP genotypes for about 65% of the 666 donors were used in a later genetic analysis, which treated that subset as a discovery cohort. A separate validation cohort of roughly 130 different subjects was used in addition to the 666-subject first cohort. A later analysis re-examined previously published TCR beta repertoires from 500 to 700 donors and added high-resolution HLA genotyping to investigate patterns of TCR occurrence. Among roughly 400 genotyped donors of the cohort, an average of approximately 240,000 unique TCR beta nucleotide sequences was sequenced per donor, of which about 18% were non-productive. The T cell repertoires of 670 or so subjects were profiled by immunosequencing and related to cytomegalovirus serostatus. An early release covering roughly 600 HLA-typed donors comprised approximately 300 gigabases of sequencing data and approximately 80 million unique TCR sequences. Alongside the repertoire data, information on donor age, sex, ethnicity and CMV serostatus was compiled. The study was designed to test whether signatures of past pathogen exposure could be identified by cataloging public T cell receptors. An earlier analysis of 500 to 650 of the donors applied high-throughput TCR beta sequencing to assess whether each TCR beta V gene segment acted as functional or pseudogenic. Several DR-DQ haplotypes were handled as single units for association and clustering, since linkage in the cohort was strong. To predict cytomegalovirus infection status, the study brought together high-throughput TCR immunosequencing, statistical association of individual TCRs with disease status, and machine learning. HLA typing included class I and class II loci at four-digit resolution. The genetic ancestry cluster associated with self-reported Caucasian donors included about 81% of the approximately 400 genotyped donors.

Study-level results and caveats: Compared with equally common non-associated chains, HLA-associated TCR beta chains in a later analysis were more clonally expanded and had lower generation probabilities. In an earlier analysis of some 640 of the donors, most TCR beta V segments were observed in productive rearrangements about 90% or about 30% of the time, broadly matching IMGT annotations. Specific HLA alleles were associated with 16,951 TCR beta sequences at a false discovery rate of 0.05 in a later analysis. A further reported finding was that TCR beta sequences accurately predicted the HLA-A and HLA-B alleles for most subjects in the first cohort. For the cohort, immune exposure information was limited to CMV serostatus. The earlier analysis of around 600 of the donors excluded 15 to 20 rarely observed V segments, including chromosome 9 orphons, because counts were too low. The authors suggested that the approach could potentially be extended to other disease states and immunological phenotypes. In a later genetic analysis, fewer N-insertions in productive TCRs were reported among donors in an Asian-associated ancestry cluster than the approximately 670-donor mean. Across donors, most TCR sequences were observed very rarely, whereas some public TCRs were present in many individuals. Cytomegalovirus status was reported to be diagnosed by the classifier with high specificity and sensitivity in both the original and validation cohorts. Because the 87-base-pair reads could not distinguish some IMGT-functional V segments, including TRBV6-2 and TRBV6-3, those segments were excluded. A cluster of highly shared sequence variants was judged likely to be a technical artifact of the sequencing pipeline. Linkage disequilibrium might explain the correlated functional status among segregating V segments, but an unknown experimental factor could not be excluded. Because HLA typing was missing for some donors at each locus, association tests included only the typed subset. The cohort was sequenced for TCR beta chains only, and without alpha or paired-chain data the features that could be detected were limited. According to a later analysis, most CMV-associated TCR beta chains appeared to be HLA-restricted, and the HLA associations seemed to be driven largely by CMV exposure. In vitro tests confirmed that a few of the cytomegalovirus-associated TCR beta chains recognize cytomegalovirus antigens. In a later analysis, several top co-occurrence clusters were reported to appear linked to parvovirus B19, influenza, CMV and Epstein-Barr virus. When HLA alleles, especially DR and DQ, strongly co-occurred, attributing TCR associations to individual alleles was difficult. Presence/absence analyses assumed roughly uniform sequencing depth across donors, an assumption that may not hold. According to a later analysis, TCR association rates differed among HLA loci, with DRB1 alleles showing the most associated TCRs and HLA-C alleles showing the fewest. The study listed approximately 160 TCR beta chains as associated with cytomegalovirus. In a later genetic analysis, a missense DCLRE1C variant was associated with V-gene and J-gene trimming of TCR beta chains, and the association was replicated in an independent cohort.

Library preparation employed the immunoSEQ multiplex PCR assay. For the multiplex PCR, a mixture combining 60 forward primers for TCR Vbeta segments and 13 reverse primers for TCR Jbeta segments was used. A multiplex PCR assay on genomic DNA amplified the CDR3 region of rearranged TCR beta genes. The amplified TCR beta libraries were sequenced on the Illumina HiSeq System as 87-base-pair reads. The authors' pipeline ran thus. A later analysis tallied some 79 million unique TCR beta chains across the approximately 670 repertoires, and some 12 million of those chains were shared by two or more donors. A nearest-neighbor algorithm error-corrected the raw reads and collapsed the reads into unique sequences, merging closely related sequences to remove PCR and sequencing errors. V, D and J gene segments were assigned by aligning CDR3 sequences to IMGT reference sequences. For a sequence to be retained, a match of at least six nucleotides to both a V gene segment and a J gene segment was required. Rearrangements were called productive when the CDR3 lacked stop codons and stayed in frame with V and J; all others were non-productive. CDR3 was defined by IMGT convention, running from the second conserved V-encoded cysteine to the conserved J-encoded phenylalanine. In an earlier analysis of just under 600 of the donors, sequences lacking an unambiguous match to a single V gene segment were excluded. In an earlier analysis of 450 to 700 of the donors, V segments were called functional above 56.7% productive rearrangements and were called segregating when the between-donor standard deviation exceeded 5%. A statistical classification framework was built for diagnosing cytomegalovirus status from the catalog of TCR beta chain sequences. A later analysis assigned V and J genes by comparing TCR nucleotide sequences with IMGT/GENE-DB human TR gene sequences. In a later analysis, CDR3 sequences and most-parsimonious VDJ recombination scenarios were assigned using the TCRdist pipeline. A later analysis defined each TCR beta chain by its CDR3 amino acid sequence plus V-gene family, and excluded reads lacking a unique V-gene family. As a way to deal with suspected cross-contamination and a sequencing artifact, a later analysis dropped roughly 620 nucleotide sequences that were highly shared and had low generation probability. A later analysis calculated a clonal expansion index for each public chain from normalized within-repertoire ranks of inferred template counts. In a later analysis, generation probabilities were computed with a VDJ recombination model fitted to out-of-frame rearrangements, and the resulting probabilities were checked against IGoR. A later analysis scored TCR-TCR, TCR-HLA and TCR-CMV co-occurrence with hypergeometric tests, applying a repertoire-size bias correction to TCR pairs. A later analysis estimated false discovery rates by permuting HLA or CMV assignments 20 times. In a later analysis, co-occurring TCRs were grouped using DBSCAN, with TCRdist sequence similarity added in when clustering inside HLA-allele-positive subsets. Repertoires with fewer than 30,000 or more than 120,000 public chains were left out of co-occurrence clustering, as were five repertoires with anomalous nucleotide sharing. TCRdb's version of the immuneACCESS table is confined to in-frame rearrangements and falls short of the full clone set. An unresolved V gene accounts for under half of the shortfall where checked; the remainder is of unknown origin. V and J calls and clone size follow that table, whereas D and trimming were derived from the DNA. This sample has more than 35,000 clones in its table, and almost 70% of those were observed once. Clones ranked in the top ten supply nearly 4% of the sample.

Recombination linked TRBV2 to TRBJ2-7; TRBD2 is a weak D gene call, 5 bases matching. This receptor was taken from a middle-aged man in good health and CMV-seronegative. The sample comprised PBMCs. In nucleotide form, the sequence is TGTGCCAGCAGTGACTTCTCAAAGAGAGGGGAGCAGTACTTC. It encodes CASSDFSKRGEQYF.